What follows are 8 T cell receptor beta chains derived from one specimen sequenced in a study of shared clonotypes between healthy human individuals. Cells designated naive CD8 were CD45RO-negative and were positively selected for CCR7, with terminally differentiated effector memory CD45RA+ cells excluded. Assay: immunoSEQ multiplex PCR; the TCRdb copy retains only in-frame clones and omits some. The data show nearly 2 million clones, about 94% seen once. The sequenced material came from naive CD8+ T cells sorted from blood. The receptors shown here come from a man in his late teens or twenties in good health.

The rearrangement uses TRBV4-1 and TRBJ1-2, with D maybe TRBD1 (5 bases). Germline-derived CDR1 and CDR2 are MGHRA and YSYEKL. V lost 4 bases and J lost 7, with 16 bases in between. This CDR3 is built from 14 residues. The CDR3 bases are TGCGCCAGCAGCCCGATAGGGTTTGACAGTGGCTACACCTTC. Translated: CASSPIGFDSGYTF.

The V call is TRBV28, the J call TRBJ1-5; D gene unclear. The CDR3 runs to 17 residues. V was shortened by 2 bases and J by 0 bases, with 14 bases between the two germline ends. Germline V gene data show CDR1 as MDHEN and CDR2 as SYDVKM. In DNA, the CDR3 is TGTGCCAGCAGTTTACGAGAGGAGGGTTATAGCAATCAGCCCCAGCATTTT. This sequence encodes CASSLREEGYSNQPQHF.

The genes are TRBV30 and TRBJ2-7; D may be TRBD1 or TRBD2 (5 bases each). The CDR3 runs to 16 residues. V lost 3 bases, J lost 6 bases, and 24 bases lay in between. The V gene's germline CDR1 is GTSNPN and CDR2 SVGIG (reference sequence). The CDR3 region has the DNA TGTGCCTGGAGGGGGCGAGGAAAGGGAGACCCTTTCGAGCAGTACTTC. This sequence encodes CAWRGRGKGDPFEQYF.

This clone was observed once. The rearrangement links TRBV7-3 to TRBJ2-7; tentative D call: TRBD2 (6 bases). Germline loops: CDR1 SGHTA, CDR2 FQGTGA. The CDR3 totals 12 residues. Trimming shortened V by 3 bases and J by 6 bases, and 9 bases separated the two germline ends. The CDR3 bases are TGTGCCAGCAGCTTTCCCGGGGGCGAGCAGTACTTC. Protein product: CASSFPGGEQYF.

This clone was seen only once. The J gene is TRBJ2-1, the V gene TRBV5-4; D may match TRBD1 or TRBD2 (5 bases each). Trimming shortened V by 4 bases and J by 9 bases, and 11 bases separated the two germline ends. Germline-derived CDR1 and CDR2 are SGHNT and YYREEE (reference sequence). The CDR3 spans 12 residues. The CDR3 loop reads CASSPTGAEQFF. As DNA, the CDR3 is TGTGCCAGCAGCCCAACCGGGGCTGAGCAGTTCTTC.

The chain links TRBV19 to TRBJ2-1, with 11 bases identical to TRBD2. Germline V lookup: CDR1 LNHDA, CDR2 SQIVND (reference sequence). The CDR3 spans 17 residues. The J segment lost 1 base and the V segment lost 5 bases, leaving 7 bases of the junction unmatched. The CDR3 is CASSSRLAGKSYNEQFF. CDR3 sequence (DNA): TGTGCCAGTAGTTCCAGACTAGCGGGAAAATCCTACAATGAGCAGTTCTTC.

The chain joins TRBV5-6 to TRBJ2-1; weak D call: TRBD2 (5 bases). The CDR3 has 14 residues. Germline values: CDR1 SGHDT, CDR2 YYEEEE. Deletions cut 4 bases from V and 8 bases from J, with 16 bases between. The CDR3 loop is CASSPLDGGYEQFF. The CDR3 DNA sequence: TGTGCCAGCAGCCCTCTAGATGGCGGGTATGAGCAGTTCTTC.

J is TRBJ2-2 and V is TRBV11-1; 8 nucleotides match TRBD2. V was clipped by 5 bases and J by 4 bases; unmatched bases: 6. The CDR3 consists of 15 residues. Per the germline V gene, CDR1 is SGHAT and CDR2 is FQDESV (reference sequence). The CDR3 DNA reads TGTGCCAGCAGCCCGGTCGGGGGGGTCACCGGGGAGCTGTTTTTT. Translation: CASSPVGGVTGELFF.